This T cell receptor (beta chain) came from a study of OX40 agonist ivuxolimab in advanced cancers. Study overall: Among those enrolled, mean age was about 60 years (range 23 to 79) and 75% to 90% were male.

This clone is labeled large. Antigen unknown. Clones were read by immunoSEQ multiplex PCR, and TCRdb kept only the in-frame ones, dropping some. The sample includes roughly 26,000 clones, around nine tenths of them seen just once. Patients with a history of autoimmune disease or on systemic immunosuppression were excluded. V was pared by 0 bases and J by 4 bases, with 1 base of the junction left unmatched. This CDR3 has 14 residues. Per germline, CDR1 MRHNA and CDR2 SNTAGT. Study-wide points: At 0.1 to 3.0 mg/kg, clonal expansion of CD4+ and CD8+ blood T cells had occurred by week 6. Among T cells, CD8+ cells averaged more expanded clones than CD4+ cells.

The rearrangement links TRBV6-4 to TRBJ2-3; 7 bases align to TRBD1. The sequence was collected from an adult with an advanced solid tumor such as melanoma, head and neck, liver or kidney cancer. Sequencing used CD4+ or CD8+ T cells sorted from blood, obtained in a trial of the OX40 agonist ivuxolimab. For the CDR3, the DNA is TGTGCCAGCAGTGACTCGCAGGGGGCAGATACGCAGTATTTT. Translation: CASSDSQGADTQYF.